The source of this T cell receptor delta chain is a study of γδ T cells in repeated Plasmodium falciparum infection. Study overall: Each infection was followed by sampling at 21 days, plus baseline and some pre-infection draws.

This clone occurred a few times. TCRdb records a much larger clone's protein for this DNA, with a difference at residue 18 that likely arises from a read error; the protein given is the translation of the DNA. TCRdb redid the clone calls on the multiplex PCR reads with CATT. The profile shows 50,000 to 65,000 delta-chain clones, over 1.5% of them singletons. Bulk repertoires came from Vgamma9/Vdelta2+ or Vdelta2-negative gammadelta T cells flow-sorted from PBMC. CDR3 length: 19 residues. CDR1 and CDR2 (germline): TSWWSYY, QGS. The sample was gamma-delta T cells from blood. The sequence derives from a pool of human donors (malaria-infected and uninfected, not separated). The chain employs TRDV1 and TRDJ1, with D perhaps TRDD2 or TRDD3 (5 bases each). No J gene was available from TCRdb, and it was assigned here by a germline match of the DNA. The CDR3 loop is CALGLYGKWRWAYTDKLIF. For the CDR3, the DNA is TGTGCTCTTGGGCTATACGGTAAATGGCGTTGGGCCTACACTGATAAACTCATCTTT.